This T cell receptor beta chain was recovered during a study of shared clonotypes between healthy human individuals. Germline V CDR1 and CDR2: SEHNR, FQNEAQ (reference sequence). The CDR3 length is 12 residues. The V end lost 1 base, the J end lost 5 bases, and 5 bases lay between the germline ends. Libraries were prepared by immunoSEQ multiplex PCR; TCRdb keeps only in-frame clonotypes and omits some of them. The sample holds around 2.3 million clones, approximately 96% seen once. This TCR came from a man younger than 30 in good health. The sample comprised naive CD4+ T cells sorted from blood. The subset is: CD45RA+ positively selected. The genes are TRBV7-9 and TRBJ2-5; unclear D gene. The CDR3 here is CASSLVMETQYF. The CDR3, as DNA: TGTGCCAGCAGCTTAGTTATGGAGACCCAGTACTTC.